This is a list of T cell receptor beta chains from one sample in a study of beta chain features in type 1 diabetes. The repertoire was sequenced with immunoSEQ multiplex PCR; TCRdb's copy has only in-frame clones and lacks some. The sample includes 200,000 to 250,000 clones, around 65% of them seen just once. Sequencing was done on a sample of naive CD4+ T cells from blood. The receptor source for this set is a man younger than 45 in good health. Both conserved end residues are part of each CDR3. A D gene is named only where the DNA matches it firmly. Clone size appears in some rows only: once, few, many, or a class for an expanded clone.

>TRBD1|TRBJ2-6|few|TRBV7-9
CASSLDRGQGFGANVLTF
TGTGCCAGCAGCTTAGATCGTGGACAGGGATTTGGGGCCAACGTCCTGACTTTC
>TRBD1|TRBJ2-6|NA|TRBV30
CAWWTGRYSGANVLTF
TGTGCCTGGTGGACAGGACGATACTCTGGGGCCAACGTCCTGACTTTC
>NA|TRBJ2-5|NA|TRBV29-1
CSVEDRGRPETQYF
TGCAGCGTTGAAGATCGGGGGAGACCAGAGACCCAGTACTTC
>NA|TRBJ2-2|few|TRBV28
CASSPGRLSGELFF
TGTGCCAGCTCCCCGGGACGTCTAAGCGGGGAGCTGTTTTTT
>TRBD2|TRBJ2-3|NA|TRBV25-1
CASSTSGDYTQYF
TGTGCCAGCAGTACCAGCGGGGACTATACGCAGTATTTT
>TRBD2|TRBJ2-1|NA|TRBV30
CAWGLAGMSSYNEQFF
TGTGCCTGGGGTTTAGCGGGAATGAGCTCCTACAATGAGCAGTTCTTC
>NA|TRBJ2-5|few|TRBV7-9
CASSLPNQETQYF
TGTGCCAGCAGCCTCCCAAACCAAGAGACCCAGTACTTC
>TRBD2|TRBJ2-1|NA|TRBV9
CAISVASGRPNEQFF
TGTGCCATCAGCGTAGCTAGCGGGAGGCCCAATGAGCAGTTCTTC
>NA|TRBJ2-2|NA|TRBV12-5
CASGLDIYTGELFF
TGTGCTAGTGGTTTGGACATTTACACCGGGGAGCTGTTTTTT
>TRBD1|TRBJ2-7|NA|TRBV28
CASSGGTGHPYEQYF
TGTGCCAGCAGTGGGGGGACAGGGCACCCCTACGAGCAGTACTTC
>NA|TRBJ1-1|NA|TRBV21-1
CASSKATAGEAFF
TGTGCCAGCAGCAAAGCGACGGCGGGTGAAGCTTTCTTT
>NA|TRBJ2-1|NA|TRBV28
CASSFTGIHYNEQFF
TGTGCCAGCAGTTTTACCGGGATCCACTACAATGAGCAGTTCTTC
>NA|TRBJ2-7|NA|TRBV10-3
CATTRGNYEQYF
TGTGCCACAACCCGGGGGAACTACGAGCAGTACTTC
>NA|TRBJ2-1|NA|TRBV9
CASSVAGGDMANEQFF
TGTGCCAGCAGCGTAGCTGGTGGGGACATGGCCAATGAGCAGTTCTTC
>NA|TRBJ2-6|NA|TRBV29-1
CSVDTGAGANVLTF
TGCAGCGTTGATACGGGGGCTGGGGCCAACGTCCTGACTTTC
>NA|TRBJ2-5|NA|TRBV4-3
CASSQTVQETQYF
TGCGCCAGCAGCCAAACAGTCCAAGAGACCCAGTACTTC
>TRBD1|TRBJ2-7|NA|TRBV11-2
CASSLDFRGLRKKF
TGTGCCAGCAGCTTAGATTTCAGGGGGCTCCGTAAGAAGTTC
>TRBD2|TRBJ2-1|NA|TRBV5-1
CASSIGTSANEQFF
TGCGCCAGCAGCATTGGGACTAGCGCCAATGAGCAGTTCTTC
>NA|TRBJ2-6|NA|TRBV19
CASRTQGSGANVLTF
TGTGCCAGTAGGACCCAGGGCTCTGGGGCCAACGTCCTGACTTTC
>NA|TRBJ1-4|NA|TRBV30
CAWSRLGTTNEKLFF
TGTGCCTGGAGTCGGCTGGGGACAACTAATGAAAAACTGTTTTTT
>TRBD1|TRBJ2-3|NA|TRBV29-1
CSVSRGPEDTQYF
TGCAGCGTCTCCAGGGGGCCCGAGGATACGCAGTATTTT
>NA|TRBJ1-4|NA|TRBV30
CAWSEQLNEKLFF
TGTGCCTGGAGTGAACAACTAAATGAAAAACTGTTTTTT
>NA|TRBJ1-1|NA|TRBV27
CASSLTGFTEAFF
TGTGCCAGCAGCTTGACAGGCTTCACTGAAGCTTTCTTT
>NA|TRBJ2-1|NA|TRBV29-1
CSVEEGAGRNEQFF
TGCAGCGTTGAAGAGGGGGCAGGGCGGAATGAGCAGTTCTTC
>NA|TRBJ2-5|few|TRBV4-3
CASSQGPDGGETQYF
TGCGCCAGCAGCCAAGGACCGGACGGGGGTGAGACCCAGTACTTC
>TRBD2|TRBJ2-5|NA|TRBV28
CASSPGLAGAQYF
TGTGCCAGCAGTCCCGGACTAGCGGGGGCCCAGTACTTC
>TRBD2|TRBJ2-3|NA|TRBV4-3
CASSQDQPSGRAVADTQYF
TGCGCCAGCAGCCAAGATCAGCCTAGCGGGAGGGCCGTGGCAGATACGCAGTATTTT
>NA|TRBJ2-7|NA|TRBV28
CAREEDEQYF
TGTGCCCGTGAGGAGGACGAGCAGTACTTC
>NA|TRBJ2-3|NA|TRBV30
CAWSVLRKKTDTQYF
TGTGCCTGGAGTGTACTTCGAAAGAAAACAGATACGCAGTATTTT
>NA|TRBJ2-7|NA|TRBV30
CAWSDHYEQYF
TGTGCCTGGAGTGACCACTACGAGCAGTACTTC
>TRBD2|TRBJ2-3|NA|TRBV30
CAWTSGSHTDTQYF
TGTGCCTGGACTAGCGGGAGCCACACAGATACGCAGTATTTT
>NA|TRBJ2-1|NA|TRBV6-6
CASSPLDEQFF
TGTGCCAGCAGTCCCCTAGATGAGCAGTTCTTC
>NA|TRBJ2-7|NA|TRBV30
CATRTESSYEQYF
TGTGCCACCCGGACAGAGTCCTCCTACGAGCAGTACTTC
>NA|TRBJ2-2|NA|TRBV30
CAWIGLDGYTGELFF
TGTGCCTGGATTGGTTTGGACGGTTACACCGGGGAGCTGTTTTTT
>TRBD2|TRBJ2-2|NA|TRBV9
CASSVDGTSRELFF
TGTGCCAGCAGCGTAGACGGGACTAGCAGGGAGCTGTTTTTT
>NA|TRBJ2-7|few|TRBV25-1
CASSELGREQYF
TGTGCCAGCAGTGAATTGGGGCGGGAGCAGTACTTC
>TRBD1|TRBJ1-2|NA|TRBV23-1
CASGLQGEIGDYGYTF
TGCGCCAGCGGCCTCCAGGGGGAGATCGGAGACTATGGCTACACCTTC
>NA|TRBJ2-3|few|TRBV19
CASGPGPSTDTQYF
TGTGCCAGTGGGCCGGGACCTAGCACAGATACGCAGTATTTT
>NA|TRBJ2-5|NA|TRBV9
CASSVEGPGETQYF
TGTGCCAGCAGCGTAGAAGGTCCCGGAGAGACCCAGTACTTC
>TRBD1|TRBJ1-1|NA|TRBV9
CASSVAGDRMNTEAFF
TGTGCCAGCAGCGTCGCCGGGGACAGAATGAACACTGAAGCTTTCTTT
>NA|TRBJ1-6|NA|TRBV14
CASSQDLAVNSPLHF
TGTGCCAGCAGCCAAGATTTGGCAGTTAATTCACCCCTCCACTTT
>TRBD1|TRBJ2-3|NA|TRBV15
CATSRNRGAVSDTQYF
TGTGCCACCAGCCGGAACAGGGGAGCAGTGTCAGATACGCAGTATTTT
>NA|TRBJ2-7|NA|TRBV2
CASRARGEQYF
TGTGCCAGCAGGGCCAGGGGTGAGCAGTACTTC
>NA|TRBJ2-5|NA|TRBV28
CASSFRTLPTQYF
TGTGCCAGCAGTTTTCGGACATTACCTACCCAGTACTTC
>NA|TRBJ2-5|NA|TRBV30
CAWSRTDQETQYF
TGTGCCTGGTCTAGGACCGACCAAGAGACCCAGTACTTC
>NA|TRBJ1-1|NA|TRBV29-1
CSVHRRVGAFF
TGCAGCGTTCACCGGCGGGTGGGAGCTTTCTTT
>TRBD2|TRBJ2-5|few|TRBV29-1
CSVDSSGETQYF
TGCAGCGTTGATTCTAGCGGAGAGACCCAGTACTTC
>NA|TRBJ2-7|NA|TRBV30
CAWSPRGHEQYF
TGTGCCTGGAGTCCCAGGGGCCACGAGCAGTACTTC
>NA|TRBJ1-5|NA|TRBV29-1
CSVAENSNQPQHF
TGCAGCGTTGCCGAAAATAGCAATCAGCCCCAGCATTTT